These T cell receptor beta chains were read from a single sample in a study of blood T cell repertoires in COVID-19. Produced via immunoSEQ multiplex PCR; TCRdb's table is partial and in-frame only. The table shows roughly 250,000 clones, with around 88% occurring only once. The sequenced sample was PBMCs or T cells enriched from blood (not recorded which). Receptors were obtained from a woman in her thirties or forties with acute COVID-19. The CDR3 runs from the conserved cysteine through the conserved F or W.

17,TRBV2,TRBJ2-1,CASSEVAPNLGGNEQFF
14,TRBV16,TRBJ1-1,CASSQSGQNTEAFF
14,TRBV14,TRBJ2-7,CASSQADWAYEQYF
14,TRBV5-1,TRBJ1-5,CASSSGLPGEPQHF
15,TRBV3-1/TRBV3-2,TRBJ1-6,CASSQDLEGDSPLHF
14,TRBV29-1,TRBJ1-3,CSARYLYSGNTIYF
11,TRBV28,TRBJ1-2,CASSLGLPHTF
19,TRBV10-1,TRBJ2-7,CASSENRGSGRAGVSEQYF
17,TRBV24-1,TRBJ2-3,CATSDSRTGWTTDTQYF
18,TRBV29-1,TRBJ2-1,CSVVGLAGPGGGGNEQFF
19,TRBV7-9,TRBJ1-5,CASSTRTGGAGKCNQPQHF
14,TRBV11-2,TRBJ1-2,CASSFYDRAYGYTF
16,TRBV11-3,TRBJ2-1,CASGDRSHSSYNEQFF
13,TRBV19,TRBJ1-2,CASSIKGLGGYTF
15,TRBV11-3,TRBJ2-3,CASSLLAPSTDTQYF
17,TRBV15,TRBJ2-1,CATSRDPASWSYNEQFF
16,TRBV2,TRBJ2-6,CASSVRQLSGANVLTF
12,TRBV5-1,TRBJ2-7,CASSLRPYEQYF
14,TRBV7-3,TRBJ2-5,CASSWGPGQETQYF
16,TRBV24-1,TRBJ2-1,CATSRATSGVYNEQFF
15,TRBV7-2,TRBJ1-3,CASSLRSRSGNTIYF
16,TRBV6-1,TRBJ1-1,CASSALLQSGNTEAFF
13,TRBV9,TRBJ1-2,CASSLRGKNGYTF
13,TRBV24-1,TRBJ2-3,CATASRTEDTQYF
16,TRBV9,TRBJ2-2,CASSPLLAEFTGELFF
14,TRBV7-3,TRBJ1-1,CASSLTQGDTEAFF
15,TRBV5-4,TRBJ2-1,CASRQRQGVDNEQFF
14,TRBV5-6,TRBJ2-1,CASFDRGRFNEQFF
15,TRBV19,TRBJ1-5,CASSGTDYSNQPQHF
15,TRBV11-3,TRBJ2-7,CASSPGLSEYDEQYF
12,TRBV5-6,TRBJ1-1,CASSFRGTEAFF
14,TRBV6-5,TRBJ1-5,CASSLHKDRAPQHF
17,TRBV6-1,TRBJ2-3,CASSERASGSGADTQYF
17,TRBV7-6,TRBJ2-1,CASSLVGLREWSNEQFF
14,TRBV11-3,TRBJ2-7,CASSLVVGSHEQYF
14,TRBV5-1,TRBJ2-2,CASSLAGVGGELFF
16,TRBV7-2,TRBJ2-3,CASSLGAGHSQDTQYF
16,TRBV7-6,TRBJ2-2,CASSLFGPANTGELFF
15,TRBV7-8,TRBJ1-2,CASSLGDGINYGYTF
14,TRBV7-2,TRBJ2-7,CASSRPLAGVEQYF
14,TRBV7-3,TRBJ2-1,CASSLDSGRGEQFF
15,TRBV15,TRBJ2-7,CATSRDKVRAYEQYF
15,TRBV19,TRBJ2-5,CASNSGQGFGETQYF
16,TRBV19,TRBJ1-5,CASSILDRGIIQPQHF
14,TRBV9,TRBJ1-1,CASSGSSGGTEAFF
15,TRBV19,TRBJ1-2,CASSSREVWDYGYTF
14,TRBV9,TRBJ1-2,CASSAGQGAYGYTF
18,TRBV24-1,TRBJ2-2,CATSDRIAGVKNTGELFF
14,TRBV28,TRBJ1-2,CASSPGQGNYGYTF
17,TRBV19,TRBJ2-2,CASSQSLASRVTGELFF
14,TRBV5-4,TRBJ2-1,CASSLGSPYNEQFF
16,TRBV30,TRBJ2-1,CAWNARTGTRTNEQFF
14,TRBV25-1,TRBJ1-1,CASSEGTGDTEAFF
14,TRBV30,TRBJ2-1,CAWSVSGRGDEQFF
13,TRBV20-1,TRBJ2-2,CSASFEGTGELFF
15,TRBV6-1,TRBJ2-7,CASSELAQVSYEQYF
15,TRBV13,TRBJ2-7,CASSLGRTATYEQYF
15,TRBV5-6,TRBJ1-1,CASSLIDRLNTEAFF
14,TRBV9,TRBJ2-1,CASSPPGLAGEQFF
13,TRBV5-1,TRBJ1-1,CASSSGPGTEAFF